This T cell receptor (beta chain) was obtained from a study of regulatory T cells in long-lasting Graves disease (dated by TCRdb to about 2021). At the level of the whole study: Antithyroid drugs had been taken for less than 3 months by newly diagnosed Graves' disease patients. Peripheral blood TCR sequencing and RNA sequencing compared persistent Graves' disease patients with newly diagnosed Graves' disease patients. The study was registered as a clinical trial and conducted in China. TCR sequencing covered roughly 13 persistent and around 20 newly diagnosed Graves' disease patients, some 35 samples in total. What the authors observed across the whole study: Preferential use of TRBV28, TRBJ1-2 and TRBJ2-5 was observed in persistent disease, whereas TRBV20-1 and TRBJ2-1 were favored in newly diagnosed disease. A larger number of public clonotypes was shared among persistent patients (approximately 3,000) than among newly diagnosed patients (around 970). The small sample size was acknowledged by the authors as a limitation that may reduce accuracy. Compared with newly diagnosed patients, persistent Graves' disease patients had lower TCR Shannon entropy and fewer highly expanded clones, which suggests clonal expansion. Because the primary lesion, thyroid tissue, could not be accessed, the study looked at peripheral blood alone. Sequencing and analysis were restricted to the TCR beta chain.

The library relied on multiplex PCR. The sequencing machine was an Illumina HiSeq 4000. To build TCR beta libraries, CDR3 regions were amplified by Arm-PCR using iRepertoire HTBI primers. Before sequencing, the PCR products underwent gel purification. The authors' pipeline ran thus. A total of fewer than 65 TRBV and some 13 TRBJ segments were identified across samples and were used for gene usage analysis of CDR3 amino acid clonotypes. Filtered high-quality paired reads were merged into contigs using COPE and FqMerger. BLAST was used to align contigs to the IMGT TRBV, TRBD and TRBJ reference genes, and CDR3 was defined following IMGT. Clonotypes above 0.1% frequency were classified as highly expanded clones. Shannon entropy was used to measure repertoire diversity, and the Gini coefficient was used to measure V-J evenness. A clonotype was considered public if more than one individual shared it. The raw public data were reprocessed by TCRdb itself: fastp quality trimming at Q25, MiXCR clonotype calling, in-frame beta chains only. CDR3 protein duplicates are merged, each entry listing the most common genes and DNA. Clone size and V and J calls follow TCRdb, not the original study. The sample table records hundreds of thousands of distinct CDR3 sequences; about 14% of these occur just once. Approximately 22% of the sample is taken by the ten largest.

This clonotype was observed at least ten times. The antigen it binds to is not known. Base qualities are missing; no much larger clone stands one base away. The sample's time point, from its label and the paper: newly diagnosed GD, antithyroid drugs for less than 3 months. For both TCR sequencing and RNA sequencing, RNA was extracted from PBMCs in TRIzol. The diagnosis of Graves' disease was made according to American Thyroid Association guidelines. Patients for the study were recruited at an endocrinology department in Xi'an, China. Each patient gave about 9.1 milliliters of peripheral blood, collected in an EDTA anticoagulant tube. Ficoll Paque Plus density gradient separation was used to isolate PBMCs, and no further T cell sorting was performed. An Agilent 2100 Bioanalyzer and agarose gel were used to check RNA quality, while a NanoDrop 2000 measured RNA concentration. The CDR3 measures 19 amino acids from cysteine to phenylalanine. Of all the DNA, just the CDR3 is kept, 57 bases in frame from base 1. The germline V gene (reference sequence) sets CDR1 to MNHEY and CDR2 to SMNVEV. The junction shows trimming of 3 bases on V and 2 bases on J, and the gene matches do not reach 12 bases of it.

The sequenced sample was peripheral blood mononuclear cells (PBMCs), obtained at new diagnosis, from a patient treated with antithyroid drugs. The receptor's source is a female donor with Graves disease. The chain couples TRBV27 to TRBJ2-3, and 12 bases in between align with TRBD2. The CDR3 loop reads CASSFGGKLAGGPTDTQYF. The bases are TGTGCCAGCAGTTTCGGGGGTAAACTAGCGGGAGGACCCACAGATACGCAGTATTTT.